These 10 T cell receptor beta chains came from one sample sequenced in a study of blood T cell repertoires in COVID-19 (dated by TCRdb to between 2020 and 2021). Libraries were made using the immunoSEQ multiplex PCR assay. In its TCRdb copy, this immuneACCESS table keeps in-frame sequences only and misses some clones. Where compared with another copy, unresolved V genes explain less than half of these, and the others have no known cause. This sample comprises under 200,000 clones, 80% of them detected only once. The ten largest clones represent around 6.9% of the sample. Specimen: peripheral blood. Receptors were obtained from a man between 60 and 75 years old with acute or convalescent COVID-19.

The chain recombines TRBV29-1 with TRBJ1-2; D is perhaps TRBD1 (5 bases). Germline CDR1 is SQVTM and CDR2 is ANQGSEA. The V gene lost 4 bases and the J gene lost 6 bases, with 21 bases spanning the gap. The CDR3 has 15 residues. The CDR3 DNA is TGCAGCGTTGGAGACGACAGTTTTTATCGAAATGGCTACACCTTC. This sequence encodes CSVGDDSFYRNGYTF.

This clone has just a few counts. The J gene is TRBJ1-2, the V gene TRBV10-3; TRBD1 matches 7 bases. Germline lookup yields CDR1 ENHRY and CDR2 SYGVKD. Unmatched junction bases numbered 16, after V lost 8 bases and J lost 4 bases. The CDR3 length is 16 residues. In nucleotides, the CDR3 is TGTGCCATCGGAGGGCCGGACAGGCTGGGGATCTATGGCTACACCTTC. It encodes CAIGGPDRLGIYGYTF.

This chain joins TRBV7-3 and TRBJ2-1, with 8 nucleotides matching TRBD2. The V gene end was trimmed by 1 base and the J gene end by 4 bases; junction bases not matched to a gene: 6. The CDR3 sequence is 16 residues long. Germline lookup yields CDR1 SGHTA and CDR2 FQGTGA. The CDR3 DNA is TGTGCCAGCAGCTTAAGGGGGACTAGAGAATACAATGAGCAGTTCTTC. Encoded protein: CASSLRGTREYNEQFF. The full variable domain, with the rest looked up from reference TRBV7-3 and TRBJ2-1, is GAGVSQTPSNKVTEKGKYVELRCDPISGHTALYWYRQSLGQGPEFLIYFQGTGAADDSGLPNDRFFAVRPEGSVSTLKIQRTERGDSAVYLCASSLRGTREYNEQFFGPGTRLTVL.

This clone is a singleton in its sample. This chain joins TRBV3-1 (or the pseudogene TRBV3-2) and TRBJ1-3, with 7 bases lining up with TRBD1. The CDR3 totals 16 residues. V shed 2 bases, J shed 1 base, and the junction held 5 bases outside the gene matches. Germline V CDR1 and CDR2: LGHDT, YNNKEL (reference sequence). The chain's CDR3 is CASSQPTGASGNTIYF. The CDR3 bases are TGTGCCAGCAGCCAACCTACAGGGGCTTCTGGAAACACCATATATTTT.

The rearrangement links TRBV4-3 to TRBJ1-2; 8 nucleotides align to TRBD1. CDR3 length: 15 amino acids. V lost 3 bases to trimming and J lost 4 bases; unmatched junction nucleotides: 7. The germline gives CDR1 LGHNA, CDR2 YSLEER. The CDR3, as DNA: TGCGCCAGCAGCCAGAATTACAGGGGGTCCTATGGCTACACCTTC. Translating gives CASSQNYRGSYGYTF.

Only one count was recorded for this clone. This chain uses TRBV5-1 with TRBJ1-1, with a possible D match to TRBD1 (5 bases). Germline loops: CDR1 SGHRS, CDR2 YFSETQ. This CDR3 is built from 13 residues. The V and J ends lost 5 bases and 2 bases respectively, with 10 bases between them. The CDR3 sequence is CASSQGSNTEAFF. The CDR3 DNA reads TGCGCCAGCAGTCAGGGTAGTAACACTGAAGCTTTCTTT.

The chain uses TRBV6-1 and TRBJ2-7; the D is unclear. CDR1 MNHNS and CDR2 SASEGT come from the germline V gene. The CDR3 has 15 amino acids. V lost 2 bases and J 0 bases, leaving 11 bases between the germline ends. CDR3 in DNA: TGTGCCAGCAGTGAATACGCTCTTAGCTCCTACGAGCAGTACTTC. Translated, it gives CASSEYALSSYEQYF.

This chain joins TRBV20-1 and TRBJ1-5; the D is unclear. The CDR3 consists of 13 residues. The germline V and J ends were trimmed by 3 bases and 11 bases, with 17 bases remaining between them. Looked up from germline, CDR1 is DFQATT and CDR2 is SNEGSKA (reference sequence). In DNA, the CDR3 is TGCAGTGCTAGTGATGGGAGAGAGCAGTCCCAGCATTTT. The encoded protein is CSASDGREQSQHF.

The chain couples TRBV7-3 to TRBJ1-2; the D gene is possibly TRBD1 (5 bases). Trimming stripped 2 bases from V and 8 bases from J, with 15 bases between. The CDR3 length is 14 residues. Germline V gene data show CDR1 as SGHTA and CDR2 as FQGTGA. The CDR3 reads CASSLGGQGNGYTF. The CDR3, as DNA: TGTGCCAGCAGCTTAGGAGGGCAGGGTAACGGCTACACCTTC.

The CDR3 is CASRLPGQGAGNTIYF. The CDR3 nucleotides are TGTGCCAGTAGGCTGCCGGGACAGGGCGCCGGAAACACCATATATTTT. The V and J genes are TRBV19 and TRBJ1-3; 9 nucleotides align to TRBD1. J lost 4 bases, V lost 6 bases, and 10 bases had no gene match. The length of the CDR3 is 16 residues. CDR1 and CDR2 from the germline V gene are LNHDA and SQIVND (reference sequence).